The 2 T cell receptor beta chains given below trace back to one sample, sequenced in a study of T cell responses to AZD1222 COVID-19 vaccine. Generated by immunoSEQ multiplex PCR, the TCRdb table keeps only in-frame clones and is missing some. The data contain some 100,000 clones, about 89% of them singletons. The specimen comprised peripheral blood, sampled on day 0 of AZD1222 vaccination. The receptors were gathered from an adult in good health.

This clone was recorded only once. The chain joins TRBV4-2 to TRBJ2-3; TRBD2 matches 7 bases. Germline V gene data show CDR1 as LGHNA and CDR2 as YNFKEQ. This CDR3 has 15 residues. V lost 4 bases to trimming and J lost 6 bases; unmatched junction nucleotides: 10. DNA of the CDR3: TGTGCCAGCAGCCTGCAGCGGGACTCTCTGGATACGCAGTATTTT. This translates into CASSLQRDSLDTQYF.

This clone is a singleton in its sample. This chain joins TRBV6-6 and TRBJ1-6, with D perhaps matching TRBD1 (5 bases). Trimming cost V 1 base and J 9 bases, with 10 bases left between them. This CDR3 comprises 14 residues. Germline-derived CDR1 and CDR2 are MNHNY and SVGAGI (reference sequence). In DNA, the CDR3 is TGTGCCAGCAGTTACTACCAGGGCAGTTCACCCCTCCACTTT. It specifies CASSYYQGSSPLHF.